This T cell receptor beta chain is from a study of blood T cell repertoires in COVID-19. This clone was recorded at least ten times. Using immunoSEQ multiplex PCR, the repertoire was profiled, and TCRdb retains in-frame clones only, with some absent. Among a few hundred thousand clones listed, more than 85% were seen once. The CDR3 consists of 13 residues. CDR1 is MNHEY, CDR2 SVGEGT, per germline. Trimming took 6 bases from V and 6 from J; bases not matched to a gene: 1. The specimen was peripheral blood. The chain joins TRBV6-2 or TRBV6-3 to TRBJ2-3, with 12 bases aligning to TRBD2. The receptor was derived from a person between 18 and 35 years old with COVID-19, enrolled during active disease. The CDR3 loop is CASSGTSGDTQYF. The CDR3 DNA follows: TGTGCCAGCAGCGGGACTAGCGGGGATACGCAGTATTTT.